This TCR beta chain was sequenced for a study of shared clonotypes between healthy human individuals. Study-level points and caveats: Sampling covered nothing but blood. Tissue TCR repertoires likely differ from those found in blood. Against clonotypes common to all four donors, non-shared ones had lower generation probabilities.

This clone showed up just once. Its antigen is undetermined. The junction departs from germline at one end; a sequencing error may be responsible. Everyone who donated was a Caucasian adult who lived in Nashville, Tennessee. Sequencing used immunoSEQ multiplex PCR; TCRdb keeps in-frame clones, though not all of them. Of approximately 720,000 clones listed, 72% are singletons. The CDR3 runs to 11 residues. Looked up from germline, CDR1 is WSHSY and CDR2 is SAAADI. The sequenced sample consisted of memory CD4+ T cells sorted from blood. Subset in this sample: CD45RA-negative fraction. The sequence came from a woman aged 25 to 45 in good health. The chain is built from TRBV10-2 and TRBJ1-1; D is ambiguous. CDR3 nucleotides: TGTGCCATATCCGGGAACACTGAAGCTTTCTTT. Amino acids: CAISGNTEAFF.